Below, 21 T cell receptor beta chains from the same sample are listed, as sequenced in a study of blood T cell repertoires in COVID-19. Assay: immunoSEQ multiplex PCR; the TCRdb copy retains only in-frame clones and omits some. The top ten hold roughly 2.9% of the sample, which has some 290,000 clones, under 90% seen once. Sequenced: peripheral blood. Every receptor here comes from a woman aged 60-75 years with active or convalescent COVID-19.

Of note for this clone: The junction departs from germline at one end; a sequencing error may be responsible. J is TRBJ1-2 and V is TRBV9; no reliable D call. The CDR3 contains 14 residues. The V gene's germline CDR1 is SGDLS and CDR2 YYNGEE. Written as DNA, the CDR3 is TGTGCCAGCAGCGTAGAATCTTTTGGTAGTCTTTCCGCCTTC. Encoded protein: CASSVESFGSLSAF.

This clone was seen only a few times. The chain combines TRBV5-6 with TRBJ1-5, with 11 bases matching TRBD1. Per germline, CDR1 SGHDT and CDR2 YYEEEE. Trimming took 4 bases from V and 5 from J; bases not matched to a gene: 8. The CDR3 loop spans 16 amino acids. In DNA form, the CDR3 reads TGTGCCAGCAGCAGGAGGACAGGGGGCGAAGATCAGCCCCAGCATTTT. Protein product: CASSRRTGGEDQPQHF.

The gene calls are TRBV11-2 and TRBJ2-7; D is perhaps TRBD2 (5 bases). Germline CDR1 SGHAT, CDR2 FQNNGV. The ends were cut back, 3 bases at V and 3 bases at J, with 15 bases in the middle. CDR3 length: 15 residues. CDR3: CASSFLGTRGYEQYF. CDR3 coding DNA: TGTGCCAGCAGCTTTCTCGGAACACGGGGCTACGAGCAGTACTTC.

J is TRBJ2-7 and V is TRBV3-1 (or the pseudogene TRBV3-2); no reliable D call. V was cut by 0 bases and J by 4 bases, with 4 bases left in between. Germline CDR1 LGHDT, CDR2 YNNKEL (reference sequence). The CDR3 sequence is 12 residues long. CDR3 amino acids: CASSQDQYEQYF. CDR3 coding DNA: TGTGCCAGCAGCCAAGATCAATACGAGCAGTACTTC.

This clone was recorded only once. The chain links TRBV19 to TRBJ1-1; a possible D gene is TRBD1 (6 bases). Germline CDR1 is LNHDA and CDR2 is SQIVND (reference sequence). The CDR3 consists of 14 residues. Trimming took off 0 bases at V and 5 bases at J, with 10 bases between the two ends. The CDR3 protein is CASSIDQQGTEAFF. In DNA, the CDR3 is TGTGCCAGTAGTATAGATCAGCAGGGGACTGAAGCTTTCTTT.

The chain couples TRBV5-1 to TRBJ1-1; possibly TRBD1 for D (5 bases). CDR1 is SGHRS and CDR2 is YFSETQ in the germline V gene. Trimming shortened V by 0 bases and J by 0 bases, and 12 bases separated the two germline ends. The length of the CDR3 is 16 residues. The CDR3 DNA follows: TGCGCCAGCAGCTTGGCCGGAGGGGAGTTGAACACTGAAGCTTTCTTT. Protein product: CASSLAGGELNTEAFF.

This clone has only a few counts. J is TRBJ1-1 and V is TRBV18; TRBD1 matches at 11 bases. J was trimmed by 5 bases and V by 2 bases; bases with no gene match: 10. The CDR3 contains 17 residues. Germline-derived CDR1 and CDR2 are KGHSH and LQKENI. The CDR3 bases are TGTGCCAGCTCACCAAGGTCGTGGGACAGGGGGGGGACTGAAGCTTTCTTT. Protein sequence: CASSPRSWDRGGTEAFF.

The chain links TRBV6-5 to TRBJ1-6; 9 nucleotides align to TRBD1. The V gene's germline CDR1 is MNHEY and CDR2 SVGAGI. V lost 10 bases and J lost 7; bases outside the gene matches: 8. CDR3 length: 14 amino acids. This CDR3 reads CAIIRGTGNSPLHF. The DNA for the CDR3 is TGTGCCATCATAAGGGGGACAGGGAATTCACCCCTCCACTTT.

The chain joins TRBV3-1 (or the pseudogene TRBV3-2) to TRBJ1-5, with D unclear. V was trimmed by 0 bases and J by 0 bases, leaving 6 bases between them. The germline V gene has CDR1 LGHDT and CDR2 YNNKEL (reference sequence). This CDR3 comprises 15 residues. The CDR3 reads CASSQDGASNQPQHF. The CDR3 DNA reads TGTGCCAGCAGCCAAGATGGAGCTAGCAATCAGCCCCAGCATTTT.

The gene calls are TRBV5-4 and TRBJ2-2; 9 bases fit TRBD2. The length of the CDR3 is 15 residues. Per the germline V gene, CDR1 is SGHNT and CDR2 is YYREEE (reference sequence). The V gene end was trimmed by 4 bases and the J gene end by 1 base; junction bases not matched to a gene: 2. The CDR3, as DNA: TGTGCCAGCAGCCGCGGGGGGGAGAACACCGGGGAGCTGTTTTTT. It yields the protein CASSRGGENTGELFF.

This rearrangement joins TRBV9 to TRBJ2-3, with D tentatively TRBD2 (5 bases). Germline assignment: CDR1 SGDLS and CDR2 YYNGEE. The CDR3 runs 15 residues. V lost 0 bases and J 2 bases, leaving 10 bases between the germline ends. The CDR3 loop reads CASSVEAGTTDTQYF. In nucleotides, the CDR3 is TGTGCCAGCAGCGTAGAGGCGGGCACCACAGATACGCAGTATTTT.

The chain recombines TRBV5-4 with TRBJ1-2; a weak D match, TRBD1 (5 bases). Per the germline V gene, CDR1 is SGHNT and CDR2 is YYREEE (reference sequence). V was clipped by 5 bases and J by 2 bases, with 13 bases between them. There are 14 residues in the CDR3. The CDR3 DNA reads TGTGCCAGCAGTCGGCGGGACTTAAACTATGGCTACACCTTC. As protein: CASSRRDLNYGYTF. Full variable domain (missing parts from reference TRBV5-4 and TRBJ1-2): ETGVTQSPTHLIKTRGQQVTLRCSSQSGHNTVSWYQQALGQGPQFIFQYYREEENGRGNFPPRFSGLQFPNYSSELNVNALELDDSALYLCASSRRDLNYGYTFGSGTRLTVV.

This rearrangement joins TRBV6-6 to TRBJ1-2; a possible D gene is TRBD1 (6 bases). The V end lost 0 bases, the J end lost 5 bases, and 16 bases lay between the germline ends. The CDR3 contains 16 residues. The germline V gene has CDR1 MNHNY and CDR2 SVGAGI (reference sequence). The CDR3: CASSYSLDSPLYGYTF. The CDR3, as DNA: TGTGCCAGCAGTTACTCTCTGGACAGCCCTCTATATGGCTACACCTTC.

This clone has just a few counts. The junction shows a germline mismatch at one end, possibly a read error. This chain joins TRBV7-8 and TRBJ2-3, with 7 bases identical to TRBD2. Germline assignment: CDR1 SGHVS and CDR2 FQNEAQ. The CDR3 spans 18 residues. This CDR3 is CASTLGRGGVPSTDTQYF. CDR3 DNA sequence: TGTGCCAGCACCTTAGGGCGGGGAGGGGTTCCTAGCACAGATACGCAGTATTTT.

The V call is TRBV6-5, the J call TRBJ2-3, with D unclear. The CDR3 sequence is 16 residues long. V lost 0 bases to trimming and J lost 2 bases, with 12 bases between them. Germline V gives CDR1 MNHEY, CDR2 SVGAGI. CDR3 loop: CASSYSPQSDTDTQYF. In DNA, the CDR3 is TGTGCCAGCAGTTACTCTCCACAGTCGGACACAGATACGCAGTATTTT.

This sequence joins TRBV5-1 and TRBJ2-2, with 10 bases matching TRBD1. Germline lookup yields CDR1 SGHRS and CDR2 YFSETQ. The CDR3 has 15 amino acids. J gave up 9 bases and V 4 bases, and 9 bases lay outside the gene matches. The chain's CDR3 is CASSAGTGVAWELFF. CDR3 nucleotide sequence: TGCGCCAGCAGCGCCGGGACAGGGGTCGCGTGGGAGCTGTTTTTT.

The chain couples TRBV4-2 to TRBJ2-1, with a possible D match to TRBD1 (7 bases). Trimming removed 4 bases at V and 8 bases at J, with 21 bases between. This CDR3 has 16 residues. CDR1 LGHNA and CDR2 YNFKEQ come from the germline V gene. The CDR3 sequence is CASSPGTSRGADEQFF. The DNA of the CDR3 is TGTGCCAGCAGCCCCGGAACTAGCAGGGGGGCCGATGAGCAGTTCTTC.

The genes are TRBV7-2 and TRBJ2-2; TRBD2 might be the D (6 bases). The V gene lost 0 bases and the J gene lost 3 bases, with 8 bases spanning the gap. This CDR3 is 15 amino acids long. From germline, CDR1 is SGHTA and CDR2 FQGNSA. The CDR3 DNA reads TGTGCCAGCAGCTTAGCCGGGGGATACACCGGGGAGCTGTTTTTT. Protein product: CASSLAGGYTGELFF.

The table lists this clone with a count of one. The chain carries TRBV30 and TRBJ2-1; no clear D. The CDR3 has 13 residues. CDR1 GTSNPN and CDR2 SVGIG come from the germline V gene (reference sequence). Trimming removed 3 bases at V and 0 bases at J, with 6 bases between. CDR3 in amino acids: CAWSGSSYNEQFF. CDR3 bases: TGTGCCTGGAGCGGTAGCTCCTACAATGAGCAGTTCTTC.

The V gene is TRBV5-1, the J gene TRBJ2-7, with TRBD1 matching over 7 bases. From germline, CDR1 is SGHRS and CDR2 YFSETQ. J gave up 1 base and V 3 bases, and 4 bases lay outside the gene matches. The length of the CDR3 is 14 residues. The DNA for the CDR3 is TGCGCCAGCAGCTGGGACAGCCCTTCCTACGAGCAGTACTTC. Translating gives CASSWDSPSYEQYF.

The chain couples TRBV5-1 to TRBJ2-5, with 11 positions matching TRBD1. Germline V CDR1 and CDR2: SGHRS, YFSETQ. V was clipped by 1 base and J by 5 bases; unmatched bases: 7. The CDR3 totals 16 residues. DNA of the CDR3: TGCGCCAGCAGCTTGCTTGGACAGGGGGCAGGGGAGACCCAGTACTTC. It codes for CASSLLGQGAGETQYF.